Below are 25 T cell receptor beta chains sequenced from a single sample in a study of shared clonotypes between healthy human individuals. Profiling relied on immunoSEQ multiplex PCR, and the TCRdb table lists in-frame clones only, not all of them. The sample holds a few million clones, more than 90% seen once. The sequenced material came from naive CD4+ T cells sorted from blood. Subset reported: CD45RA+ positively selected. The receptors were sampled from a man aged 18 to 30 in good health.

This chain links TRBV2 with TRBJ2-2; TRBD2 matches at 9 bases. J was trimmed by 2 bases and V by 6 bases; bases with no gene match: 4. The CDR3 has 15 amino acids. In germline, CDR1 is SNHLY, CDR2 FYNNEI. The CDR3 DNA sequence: TGTGCCAGCAGCATGCGGGGGGGCAACACCGGGGAGCTGTTTTTT. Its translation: CASSMRGGNTGELFF.

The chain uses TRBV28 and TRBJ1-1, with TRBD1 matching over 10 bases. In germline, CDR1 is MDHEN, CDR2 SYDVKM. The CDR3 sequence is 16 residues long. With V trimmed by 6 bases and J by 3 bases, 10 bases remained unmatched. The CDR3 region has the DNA TGTGCCAGCAGCAAGACAGGGGGCGTTTTGTACACTGAAGCTTTCTTT. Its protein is CASSKTGGVLYTEAFF. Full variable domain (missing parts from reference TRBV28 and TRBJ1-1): DVKVTQSSRYLVKRTGEKVFLECVQDMDHENMFWYRQDPGLGLRLIYFSYDVKMKEKGDIPEGYSVSREKKERFSLILESASTNQTSMYLCASSKTGGVLYTEAFFGQGTRLTVV.

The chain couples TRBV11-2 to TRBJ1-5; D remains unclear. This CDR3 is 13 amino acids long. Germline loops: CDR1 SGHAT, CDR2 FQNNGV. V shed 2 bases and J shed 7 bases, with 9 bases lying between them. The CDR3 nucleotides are TGTGCCAGCAGCTTATTTGAGGGCCAGCCCCAGCATTTT. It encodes CASSLFEGQPQHF.

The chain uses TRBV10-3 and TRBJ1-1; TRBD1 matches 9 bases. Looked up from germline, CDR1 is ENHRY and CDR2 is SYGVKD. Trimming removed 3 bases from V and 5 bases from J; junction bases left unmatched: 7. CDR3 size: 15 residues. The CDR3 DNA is TGTGCCATCAGTGAAGGGACAGGGAAGGGAACTGAAGCTTTCTTT. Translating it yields CAISEGTGKGTEAFF.

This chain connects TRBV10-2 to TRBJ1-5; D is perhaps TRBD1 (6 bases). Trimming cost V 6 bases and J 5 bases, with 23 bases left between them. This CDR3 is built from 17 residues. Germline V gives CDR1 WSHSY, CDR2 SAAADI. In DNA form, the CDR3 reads TGCGCCAGCAGGAGAGGCCAAGGGACATTTGGGGATCAGCCCCAGCATTTT. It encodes CASRRGQGTFGDQPQHF.

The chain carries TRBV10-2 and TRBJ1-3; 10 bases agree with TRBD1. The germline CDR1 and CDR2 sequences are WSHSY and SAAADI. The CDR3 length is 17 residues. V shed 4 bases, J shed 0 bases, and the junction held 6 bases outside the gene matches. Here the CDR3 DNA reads TGCGCCAGCAGTGCGACCGGGACAGGGGTCTCTGGAAACACCATATATTTT. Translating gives CASSATGTGVSGNTIYF.

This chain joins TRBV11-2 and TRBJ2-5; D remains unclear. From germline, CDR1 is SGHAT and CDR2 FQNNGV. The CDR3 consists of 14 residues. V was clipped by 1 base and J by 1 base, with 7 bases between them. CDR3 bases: TGTGCCAGCAGCTTAGGCGGAACCCAAGAGACCCAGTACTTC. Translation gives CASSLGGTQETQYF.

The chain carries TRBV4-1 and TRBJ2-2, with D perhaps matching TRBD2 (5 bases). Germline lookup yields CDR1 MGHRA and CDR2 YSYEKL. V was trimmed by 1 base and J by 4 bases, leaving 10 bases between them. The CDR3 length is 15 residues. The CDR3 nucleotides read TGCGCCAGCAGCCAAGTTGAGGACTTCACCGGGGAGCTGTTTTTT. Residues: CASSQVEDFTGELFF.

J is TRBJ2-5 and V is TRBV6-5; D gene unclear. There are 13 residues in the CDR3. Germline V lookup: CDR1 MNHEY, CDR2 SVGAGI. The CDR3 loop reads CGSLGHGEETQYF. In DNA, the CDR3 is TGTGGCTCCCTCGGGCATGGGGAAGAGACCCAGTACTTC.

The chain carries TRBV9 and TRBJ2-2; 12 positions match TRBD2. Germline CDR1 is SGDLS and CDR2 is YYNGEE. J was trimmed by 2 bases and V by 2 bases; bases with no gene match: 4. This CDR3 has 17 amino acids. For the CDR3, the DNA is TGTGCCAGCAGCGTTAGGACTAGCGGGACTAACACCGGGGAGCTGTTTTTT. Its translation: CASSVRTSGTNTGELFF.

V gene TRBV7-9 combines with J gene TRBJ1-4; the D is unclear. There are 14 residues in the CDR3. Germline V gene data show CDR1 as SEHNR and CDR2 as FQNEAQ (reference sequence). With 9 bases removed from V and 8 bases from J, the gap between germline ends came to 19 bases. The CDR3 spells CASSSGNQNEKLFF. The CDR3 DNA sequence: TGTGCCAGTTCCTCGGGCAACCAGAACGAAAAACTGTTTTTT.

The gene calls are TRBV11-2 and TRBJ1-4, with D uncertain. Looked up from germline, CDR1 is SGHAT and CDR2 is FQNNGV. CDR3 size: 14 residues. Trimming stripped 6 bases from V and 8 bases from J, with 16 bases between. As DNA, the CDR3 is TGTGCCAGCAGAAACGGGGAGGAAGGGGAAAAACTGTTTTTT. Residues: CASRNGEEGEKLFF.

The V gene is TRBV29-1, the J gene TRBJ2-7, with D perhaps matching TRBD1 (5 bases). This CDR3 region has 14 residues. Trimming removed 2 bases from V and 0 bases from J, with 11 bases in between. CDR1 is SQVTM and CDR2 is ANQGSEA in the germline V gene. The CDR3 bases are TGCAGCGTTGAACTTGTGCAGGGCTCCTACGAGCAGTACTTC. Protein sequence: CSVELVQGSYEQYF.

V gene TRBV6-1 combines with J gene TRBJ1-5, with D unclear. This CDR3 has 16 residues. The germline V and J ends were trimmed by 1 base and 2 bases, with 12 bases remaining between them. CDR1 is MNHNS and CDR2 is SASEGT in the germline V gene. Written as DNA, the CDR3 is TGTGCCAGCAGTGAAGGGTCAAAGGGTGGCAATCAGCCCCAGCATTTT. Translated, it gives CASSEGSKGGNQPQHF.

The CDR3 region is CASSGPGPPREDTQYF. The CDR3 nucleotides read TGCGCCAGCAGTGGGCCGGGACCGCCCAGGGAGGATACGCAGTATTTT. J is TRBJ2-3 and V is TRBV10-2, with D perhaps being TRBD1 or TRBD2 (5 bases each). The CDR3 has 16 amino acids. Germline V gives CDR1 WSHSY, CDR2 SAAADI. Trimming pared 4 bases from V and 6 bases from J, leaving 20 bases between.

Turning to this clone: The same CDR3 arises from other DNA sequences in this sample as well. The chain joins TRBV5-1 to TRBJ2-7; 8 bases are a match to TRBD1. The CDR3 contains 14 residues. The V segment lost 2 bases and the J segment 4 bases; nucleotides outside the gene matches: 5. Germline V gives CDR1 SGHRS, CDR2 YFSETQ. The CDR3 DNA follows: TGCGCCAGCAGCTTAGGACAGGGTTCATACGAGCAGTACTTC. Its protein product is CASSLGQGSYEQYF.

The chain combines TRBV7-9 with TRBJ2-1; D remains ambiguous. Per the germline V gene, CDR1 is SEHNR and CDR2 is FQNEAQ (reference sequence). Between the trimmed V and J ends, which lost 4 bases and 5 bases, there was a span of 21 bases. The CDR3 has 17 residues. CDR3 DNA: TGTGCCAGCAGCTCTAGATTGGGCGGAGTAATACACAATGAGCAGTTCTTC. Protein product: CASSSRLGGVIHNEQFF.

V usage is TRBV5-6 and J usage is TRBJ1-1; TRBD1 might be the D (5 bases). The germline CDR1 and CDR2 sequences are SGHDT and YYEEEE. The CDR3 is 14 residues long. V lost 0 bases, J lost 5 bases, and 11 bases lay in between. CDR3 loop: CASSLAGGRTEAFF. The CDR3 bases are TGTGCCAGCAGCTTGGCTGGGGGAAGGACTGAAGCTTTCTTT.

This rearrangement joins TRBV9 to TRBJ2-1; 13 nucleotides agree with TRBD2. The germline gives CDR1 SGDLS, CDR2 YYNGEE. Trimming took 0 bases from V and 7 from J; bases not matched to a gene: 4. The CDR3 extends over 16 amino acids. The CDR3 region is CASSVGMTSGRNEQFF. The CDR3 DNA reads TGTGCCAGCAGCGTAGGGATGACTAGCGGGAGGAATGAGCAGTTCTTC.

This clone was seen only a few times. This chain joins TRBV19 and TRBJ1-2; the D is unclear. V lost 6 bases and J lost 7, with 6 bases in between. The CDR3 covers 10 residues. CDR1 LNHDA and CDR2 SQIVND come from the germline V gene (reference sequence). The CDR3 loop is CASRSGGYTF. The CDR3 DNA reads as TGTGCCAGTAGGTCTGGTGGCTACACCTTC.

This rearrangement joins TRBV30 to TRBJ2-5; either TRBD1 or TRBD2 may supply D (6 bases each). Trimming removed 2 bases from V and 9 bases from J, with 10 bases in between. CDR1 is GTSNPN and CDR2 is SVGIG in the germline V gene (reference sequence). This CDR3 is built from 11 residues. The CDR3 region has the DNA TGTGCCTGGAGTTCCGGGGGCTCCCAGTACTTC. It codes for CAWSSGGSQYF.

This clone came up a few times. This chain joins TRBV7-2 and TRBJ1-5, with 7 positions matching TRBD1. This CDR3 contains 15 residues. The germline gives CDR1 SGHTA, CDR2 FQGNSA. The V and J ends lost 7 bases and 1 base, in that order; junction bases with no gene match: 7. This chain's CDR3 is CASTDPGQSNQPQHF. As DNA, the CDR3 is TGTGCCAGCACCGATCCGGGACAGAGCAATCAGCCCCAGCATTTT.

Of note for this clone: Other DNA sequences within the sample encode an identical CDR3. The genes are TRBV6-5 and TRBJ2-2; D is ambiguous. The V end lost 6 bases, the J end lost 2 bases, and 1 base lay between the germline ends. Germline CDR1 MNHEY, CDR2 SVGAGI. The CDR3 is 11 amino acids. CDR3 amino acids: CASSNTGELFF. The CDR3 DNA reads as TGTGCCAGCAGCAACACCGGGGAGCTGTTTTTT.

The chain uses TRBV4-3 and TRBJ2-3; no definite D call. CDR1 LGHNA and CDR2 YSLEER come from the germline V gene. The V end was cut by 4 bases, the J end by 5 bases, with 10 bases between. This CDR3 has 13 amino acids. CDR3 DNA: TGCGCCAGCAGCCCACTGAGTCGAGATACGCAGTATTTT. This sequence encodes CASSPLSRDTQYF.

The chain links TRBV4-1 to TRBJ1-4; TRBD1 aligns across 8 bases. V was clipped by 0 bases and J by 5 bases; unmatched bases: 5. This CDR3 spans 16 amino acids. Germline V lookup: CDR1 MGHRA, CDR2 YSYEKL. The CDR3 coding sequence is TGCGCCAGCAGCCAAGAGGGTCACAGGGGGAATGAAAAACTGTTTTTT. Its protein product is CASSQEGHRGNEKLFF.